A single sample is the source of the 22 T cell receptor beta chains below, sequenced in a study of blood T cell repertoires in COVID-19. TCRdb keeps only in-frame clones here, not all; method: immunoSEQ multiplex PCR. This table has 150,000 to 200,000 clones, around 90% appearing once. Specimen: PBMCs or T cells enriched from blood (not recorded which). The source is a woman between 18 and 29 years old who had recovered from COVID-19.

The chain combines TRBV10-1 with TRBJ2-7, with 8 bases identical to TRBD1. Germline CDR1 reads WNHNN; CDR2 reads SYGVQD (reference sequence). Trimming cost V 4 bases and J 4 bases; bases outside gene matches: 6. The CDR3 sequence is 14 residues long. The CDR3 here is CASSGIQGGYEQYF. The CDR3 DNA sequence: TGCGCCAGCAGTGGAATACAGGGGGGATACGAGCAGTACTTC.

This clone was found many times. The chain links TRBV4-1 to TRBJ1-4, with D possibly matching TRBD1 (6 bases). Trimming cost V 4 bases and J 0 bases, with 15 bases left between them. Germline V gene lookup returns CDR1 MGHRA and CDR2 YSYEKL. The CDR3 has 17 residues. CDR3 region: CASSPPEGDTTNEKLFF. The DNA for the CDR3 is TGCGCCAGCAGCCCCCCCGAGGGGGACACAACTAATGAAAAACTGTTTTTT.

This clone was seen only a few times. The rearrangement joins TRBV6-1 to TRBJ1-5; D unresolved. The CDR3 loop spans 17 amino acids. Deletions cut 2 bases from V and 4 bases from J, with 18 bases between. Germline V gene data show CDR1 as MNHNS and CDR2 as SASEGT. CDR3 DNA sequence: TGTGCCAGCAGTGAATGGGGAGGGCTACCCCCTAATCAGCCCCAGCATTTT. It codes for CASSEWGGLPPNQPQHF.

In its sample, this clone was seen once. The rearrangement uses TRBV5-8 and TRBJ2-7; 8 nucleotides match TRBD1. The germline V gene has CDR1 SGHTS and CDR2 YDEGEE. V dropped 3 bases and J dropped 0; count of bases not matched to a gene: 5. The CDR3 has 15 amino acids. The CDR3 DNA reads TGTGCCAGCAGCTACCGGACAGGGAGCTCCTACGAGCAGTACTTC. This translates into CASSYRTGSSYEQYF.

CDR3 sequence reads: CASSPNRGGGYGYTF. The DNA for the CDR3 is TGTGCCAGCAGCCCCAATAGGGGGGGCGGCTATGGCTACACCTTC. The genes are TRBV7-6 and TRBJ1-2; possibly TRBD1 for D (6 bases). Trimming removed 5 bases at V and 4 bases at J, with 17 bases between. Germline V gene lookup returns CDR1 SGHVS and CDR2 FNYEAQ. The CDR3 covers 15 residues.

V and J are TRBV6-1 and TRBJ2-2; D perhaps matches TRBD2 (6 bases). The V and J ends lost 3 bases and 3 bases respectively, with 11 bases between them. Germline assignment: CDR1 MNHNS and CDR2 SASEGT. This CDR3 comprises 15 residues. CDR3 coding DNA: TGTGCCAGCAGTGACGGGACTTTAGACACCGGGGAGCTGTTTTTT. Amino acid sequence: CASSDGTLDTGELFF.

This chain joins TRBV10-3 and TRBJ2-1, with 10 bases lining up with TRBD2. The germline CDR1 and CDR2 sequences are ENHRY and SYGVKD. The CDR3 is 12 residues long. The V segment lost 9 bases and the J segment 7 bases; nucleotides outside the gene matches: 3. This CDR3 reads CAISSGRNEQFF. DNA for the CDR3: TGTGCCATTTCTAGCGGGAGAAATGAGCAGTTCTTC.

This chain uses TRBV18 with TRBJ2-1; TRBD1 aligns across 8 bases. J gave up 6 bases and V 3 bases, and 4 bases lay outside the gene matches. There are 14 residues in the CDR3. CDR1 and CDR2 (germline): KGHSH, LQKENI. The chain's CDR3 is CASSPDDRGNEQFF. The CDR3 DNA is TGTGCCAGCTCACCCGACGACAGGGGCAATGAGCAGTTCTTC.

The V call is TRBV15, the J call TRBJ1-4; TRBD1 matches at 9 bases. The CDR3 length is 16 residues. Germline assignment: CDR1 LNHNV and CDR2 YYDKDF (reference sequence). The J segment lost 0 bases and the V segment lost 5 bases, leaving 4 bases of the junction unmatched. The chain's CDR3 is CATSLGQGPTNEKLFF. In DNA, the CDR3 is TGTGCCACCAGCCTGGGACAGGGACCAACTAATGAAAAACTGTTTTTT.

V and J are TRBV10-2 and TRBJ2-2, with 7 bases lining up with TRBD1. There are 16 residues in the CDR3. J was trimmed by 3 bases and V by 4 bases; bases with no gene match: 8. The germline gives CDR1 WSHSY, CDR2 SAAADI. The DNA of the CDR3 is TGCGCCAGCAGTGGAGAGGGGGCGTGGTACACCGGGGAGCTGTTTTTT. Amino acid sequence: CASSGEGAWYTGELFF.

This clone has just a few counts. The V gene is TRBV7-6, the J gene TRBJ2-3; the match to TRBD2 covers 10 bases. The CDR3 runs 21 residues. J lost 3 bases, V lost 2 bases, and 20 bases had no gene match. Germline values: CDR1 SGHVS, CDR2 FNYEAQ. The CDR3 DNA reads as TGTGCCAGCAGCTTAAGTCCGGCTAGCGGGAGCCTGTGGCCCAAAACAGATACGCAGTATTTT. It yields the protein CASSLSPASGSLWPKTDTQYF.

The rearrangement joins TRBV20-1 to TRBJ2-5, with 7 bases matching TRBD1. Germline assignment: CDR1 DFQATT and CDR2 SNEGSKA (reference sequence). The length of the CDR3 is 14 residues. Germline trimming cut 3 bases from V and 2 bases from J; bases unmatched to any gene: 6. The CDR3 is CSASVDRPQETQYF. CDR3 bases: TGCAGTGCTAGTGTGGACAGGCCTCAAGAGACCCAGTACTTC.

This clone was seen just once. This chain uses TRBV7-3 with TRBJ2-3, with D perhaps matching TRBD1 (5 bases). This CDR3 spans 15 amino acids. V was pared by 5 bases and J by 0 bases, with 12 bases between. Germline-derived CDR1 and CDR2 are SGHTA and FQGTGA. The CDR3 here is CASSNPGASTDTQYF. The CDR3 DNA follows: TGTGCCAGCAGCAACCCTGGGGCTAGCACAGATACGCAGTATTTT.

The V gene is TRBV2, the J gene TRBJ2-2; 16 bases align to TRBD2. The junction had 5 bases not matched to a gene; V was cut back by 7 bases and J by 6 bases. There are 16 residues in the CDR3. Germline V gene lookup returns CDR1 SNHLY and CDR2 FYNNEI. The CDR3 here is CASKMGLAGGPGELFF. For the CDR3, the DNA is TGTGCCAGCAAAATGGGACTAGCGGGGGGGCCCGGGGAGCTGTTTTTT.

The chain uses TRBV7-2 and TRBJ1-2, with 9 bases that match TRBD1. The germline V gene encodes CDR1 SGHTA and CDR2 FQGNSA. The J segment lost 5 bases and the V segment lost 3 bases, leaving 10 bases of the junction unmatched. This CDR3 comprises 16 residues. Here the CDR3 DNA reads TGTGCCAGCAGCTTGAACCGACAGGGGGGGTTATATGGCTACACCTTC. Its translation is CASSLNRQGGLYGYTF.

The chain links TRBV28 to TRBJ2-7; D unresolved. The CDR3 is 11 residues long. The ends were cut back, 7 bases at V and 6 bases at J, with 10 bases in the middle. Germline-derived CDR1 and CDR2 are MDHEN and SYDVKM. CDR3 DNA sequence: TGTGCCAGCACCCTAGGATCCGAGCAGTACTTC. Residues: CASTLGSEQYF.

The chain employs TRBV11-2 and TRBJ2-7; TRBD1 matches at 10 bases. The germline V gene encodes CDR1 SGHAT and CDR2 FQNNGV. CDR3 length: 15 amino acids. Losses at the gene ends were 4 bases for V and 2 bases for J; bases not matched to a gene: 5. The CDR3 loop reads CASSSWTGGTYEQYF. The CDR3 DNA reads as TGTGCCAGCAGCTCGTGGACAGGGGGGACCTACGAGCAGTACTTC.

This sequence joins TRBV11-2 and TRBJ2-2; maybe TRBD1 (6 bases). Per the germline V gene, CDR1 is SGHAT and CDR2 is FQNNGV. The ends were cut back, 10 bases at V and 5 bases at J, with 14 bases in the middle. The CDR3 contains 13 residues. Here the CDR3 reads CAITGYGTGELFF. The CDR3 nucleotides are TGTGCCATTACAGGGTATGGGACCGGGGAGCTGTTTTTT.

The chain is built from TRBV6-5 and TRBJ2-7; 10 positions match TRBD2. The CDR3 runs 16 residues. Germline V lookup: CDR1 MNHEY, CDR2 SVGAGI. V trimming: 0 bases; J trimming: 2 bases; junction bases outside the gene matches: 4. CDR3 coding DNA: TGTGCCAGCAGTTACTCCGGACTAGCGGACCCCTACGAGCAGTACTTC. Translation gives CASSYSGLADPYEQYF.

The rearrangement links TRBV9 to TRBJ2-2; 7 bases align to TRBD1. Germline trimming cut 4 bases from V and 1 base from J; bases unmatched to any gene: 13. CDR3 length: 18 residues. Germline lookup yields CDR1 SGDLS and CDR2 YYNGEE. CDR3 nucleotides: TGTGCCAGCAGCCGCCCACCCCATCGACAGGGGAACACCGGGGAGCTGTTTTTT. It codes for CASSRPPHRQGNTGELFF.

This chain links TRBV4-1 with TRBJ2-5; D remains unclear. V shed 1 base and J shed 5 bases, with 2 bases lying between them. Germline-derived CDR1 and CDR2 are MGHRA and YSYEKL. The CDR3 has 11 residues. The CDR3 sequence: CASSQAETQYF. CDR3 nucleotide sequence: TGCGCCAGCAGCCAAGCGGAGACCCAGTACTTC.

The V call is TRBV5-1, the J call TRBJ1-3, with TRBD1 identical over 9 bases. The ends lost 4 bases at V and 7 bases at J; junction bases unmatched: 12. CDR1 is SGHRS, CDR2 YFSETQ, per germline. This CDR3 comprises 16 residues. The CDR3 DNA reads TGCGCCAGCAGCCGACAGGGGGTTATTTTCGGGAACACCATATATTTT. This gives the protein CASSRQGVIFGNTIYF.